This TCR beta chain was documented in a study of human T cells and chemical hapten exposure. Study details: Each patch test put 0.01% DPC on the upper back, and results were read at 6 days. Alopecia areata, totalis or universalis affected patients, mainly female. Study-level findings and limits: Unchanged with DPC sensitization were TCRs above 1 in 1000 frequency. Against controls, expanded TCRs gave rise to significantly more large CDR3 similarity clusters.

In its sample, this clonotype was seen many times. Its antigen remains unknown. From the RACE reads, TCRdb called clonotypes with MiXCR, one entry per CDR3 protein. The sample lists around 71,000 distinct CDR3 sequences; 9.8% were seen once. As for time point: patch test 1, 2 weeks after DPC sensitization. Treatment in this sample: therapeutic diphenylcyclopropenone sensitization with weekly scalp DPC. The TCR comes from a woman in her forties with alopecia areata. Some clones in this sample may be carry-over from other donors' samples. Sample: whole blood, taken in connection with sensitization to the hapten diphenylcyclopropenone (DPC).

The chain's CDR3 is CASSQQGTGKGRAQETQYF. The CDR3 bases are TGTGCCAGCAGCCAACAGGGGACAGGTAAAGGTAGAGCCCAAGAGACCCAGTACTTC. The rearrangement uses TRBV3-1 and TRBJ2-5; 8 bases line up with TRBD1. This CDR3 has 19 amino acids. Germline assignment: CDR1 LGHDT and CDR2 YNNKEL (reference sequence). With 2 bases clipped from V and 1 base from J, the junction kept 15 bases outside the gene matches.